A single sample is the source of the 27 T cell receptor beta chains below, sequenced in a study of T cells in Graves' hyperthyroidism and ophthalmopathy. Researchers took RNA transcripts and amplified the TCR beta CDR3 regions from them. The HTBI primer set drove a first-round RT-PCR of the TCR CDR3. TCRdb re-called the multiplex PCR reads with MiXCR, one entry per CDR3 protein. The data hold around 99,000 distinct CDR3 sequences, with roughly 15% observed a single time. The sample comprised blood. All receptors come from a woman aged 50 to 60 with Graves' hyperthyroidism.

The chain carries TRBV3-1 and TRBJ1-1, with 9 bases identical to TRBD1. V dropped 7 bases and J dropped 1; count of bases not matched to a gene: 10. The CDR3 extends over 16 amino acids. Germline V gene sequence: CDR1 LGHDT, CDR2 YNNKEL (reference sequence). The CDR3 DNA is TGTGCCAGCATTCCAACAGGGGGCGCAGGGAACACTGAAGCTTTCTTT. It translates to CASIPTGGAGNTEAFF.

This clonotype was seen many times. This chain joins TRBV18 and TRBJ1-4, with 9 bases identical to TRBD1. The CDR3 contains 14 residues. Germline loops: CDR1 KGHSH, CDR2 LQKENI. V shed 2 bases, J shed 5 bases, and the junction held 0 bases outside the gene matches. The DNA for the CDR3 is TGTGCCAGCTCACCAGACAGGGGGAATGAAAAACTGTTTTTT. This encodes CASSPDRGNEKLFF.

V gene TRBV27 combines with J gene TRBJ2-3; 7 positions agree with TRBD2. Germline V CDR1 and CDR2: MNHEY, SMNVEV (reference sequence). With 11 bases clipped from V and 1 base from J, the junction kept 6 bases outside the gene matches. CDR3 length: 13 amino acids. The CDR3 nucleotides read TGTGCCGTCCGGAGCGGGGGCACAGATACGCAGTATTTT. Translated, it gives CAVRSGGTDTQYF.

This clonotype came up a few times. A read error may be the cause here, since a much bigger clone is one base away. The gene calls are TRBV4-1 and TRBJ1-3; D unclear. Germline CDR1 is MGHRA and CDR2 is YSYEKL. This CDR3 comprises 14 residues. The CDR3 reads CASSGAASGNTICF. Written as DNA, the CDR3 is TGCGCCAGCAGCGGCGCGGCCTCTGGAAACACCATATGTTTT.

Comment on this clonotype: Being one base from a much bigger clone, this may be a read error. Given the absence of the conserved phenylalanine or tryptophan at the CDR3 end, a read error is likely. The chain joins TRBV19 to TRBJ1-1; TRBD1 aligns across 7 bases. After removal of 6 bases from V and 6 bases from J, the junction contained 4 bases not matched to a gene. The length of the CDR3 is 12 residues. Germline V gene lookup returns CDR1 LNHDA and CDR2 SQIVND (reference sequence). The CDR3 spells CASRDRSAEAFL. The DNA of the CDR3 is TGTGCCAGTAGGGACAGGAGTGCTGAAGCTTTCCTT.

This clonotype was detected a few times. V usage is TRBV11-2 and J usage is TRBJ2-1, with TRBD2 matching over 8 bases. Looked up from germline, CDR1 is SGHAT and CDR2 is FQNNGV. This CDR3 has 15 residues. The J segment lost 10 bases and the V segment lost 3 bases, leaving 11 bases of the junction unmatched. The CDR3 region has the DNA TGTGCCAGCAGCTTGGGGCTAGCGGGCCCGAGAGAGCAGTTCTTC. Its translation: CASSLGLAGPREQFF.

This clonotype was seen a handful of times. The CDR3 sequence is CSARTLGTGSDTQYF. The CDR3 DNA reads TGCAGCGCCCGAACTCTCGGGACGGGGAGTGATACGCAGTATTTT. This sequence joins TRBV29-1 and TRBJ2-3; D could derive from TRBD1 or TRBD2 (5 bases each). Germline CDR1 and CDR2: SQVTM and ANQGSEA. The CDR3 has 15 residues. V was clipped by 7 bases and J by 6 bases, with 23 bases between them.

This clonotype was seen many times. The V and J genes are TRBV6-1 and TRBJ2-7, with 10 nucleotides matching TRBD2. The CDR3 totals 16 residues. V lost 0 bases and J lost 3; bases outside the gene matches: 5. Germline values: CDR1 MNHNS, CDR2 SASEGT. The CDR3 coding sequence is TGTGCCAGCAGTGAAGCTGCTAGCGGGGGTTTCTACGAGCAGTACTTC. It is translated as CASSEAASGGFYEQYF.

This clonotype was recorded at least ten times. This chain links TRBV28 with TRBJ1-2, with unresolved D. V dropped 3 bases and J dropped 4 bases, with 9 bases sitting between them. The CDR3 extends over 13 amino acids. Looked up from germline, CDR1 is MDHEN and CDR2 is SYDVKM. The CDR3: CASSFGWGYGYTF. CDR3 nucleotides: TGTGCCAGCAGTTTTGGTTGGGGCTATGGCTACACCTTC.

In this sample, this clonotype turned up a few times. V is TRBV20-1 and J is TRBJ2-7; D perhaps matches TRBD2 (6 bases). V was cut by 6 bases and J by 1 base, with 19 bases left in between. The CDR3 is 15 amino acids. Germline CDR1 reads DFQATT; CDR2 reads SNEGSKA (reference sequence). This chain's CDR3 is CSAFAPGRQSYEQYF. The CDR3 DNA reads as TGCAGTGCCTTTGCCCCCGGGAGACAATCCTACGAGCAGTACTTC.

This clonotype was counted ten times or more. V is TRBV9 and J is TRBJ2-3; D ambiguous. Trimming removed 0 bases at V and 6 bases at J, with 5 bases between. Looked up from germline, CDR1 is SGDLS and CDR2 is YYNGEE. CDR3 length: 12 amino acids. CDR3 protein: CASSVAEDTQYF. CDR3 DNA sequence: TGTGCCAGCAGCGTAGCAGAGGATACGCAGTATTTT. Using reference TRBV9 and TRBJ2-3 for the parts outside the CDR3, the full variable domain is DSGVTQTPKHLITATGQRVTLRCSPRSGDLSVYWYQQSLDQGLQFLIQYYNGEERAKGNILERFSAQQFPDLHSELNLSSLELGDSALYFCASSVAEDTQYFGPGTRLTVL.

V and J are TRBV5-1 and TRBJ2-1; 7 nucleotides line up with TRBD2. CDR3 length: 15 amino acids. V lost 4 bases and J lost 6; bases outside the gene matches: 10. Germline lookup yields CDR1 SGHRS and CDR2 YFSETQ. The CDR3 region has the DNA TGCGCCAGCAGCCGGGATCCGGGAGGTACCAATGAGCAGTTCTTC. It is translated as CASSRDPGGTNEQFF. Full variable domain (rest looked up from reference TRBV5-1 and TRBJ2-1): KAGVTQTPRYLIKTRGQQVTLSCSPISGHRSVSWYQQTPGQGLQFLFEYFSETQRNKGNFPGRFSGRQFSNSRSEMNVSTLELGDSALYLCASSRDPGGTNEQFFGPGTRLTVL.

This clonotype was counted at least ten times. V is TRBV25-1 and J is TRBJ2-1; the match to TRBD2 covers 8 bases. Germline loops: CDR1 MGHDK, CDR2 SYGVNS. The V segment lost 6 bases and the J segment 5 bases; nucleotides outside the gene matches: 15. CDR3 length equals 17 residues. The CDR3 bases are TGTGCCAGCAGGGAGCCACCCAGCAGCGGGAGTCACAATGAGCAGTTCTTC. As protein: CASREPPSSGSHNEQFF.

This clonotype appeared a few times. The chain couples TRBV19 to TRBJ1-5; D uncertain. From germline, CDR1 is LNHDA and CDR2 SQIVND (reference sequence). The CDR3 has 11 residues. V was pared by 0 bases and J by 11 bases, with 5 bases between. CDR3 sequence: CASSIEHTQHF. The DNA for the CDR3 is TGTGCCAGTAGTATAGAACATACCCAGCATTTT.

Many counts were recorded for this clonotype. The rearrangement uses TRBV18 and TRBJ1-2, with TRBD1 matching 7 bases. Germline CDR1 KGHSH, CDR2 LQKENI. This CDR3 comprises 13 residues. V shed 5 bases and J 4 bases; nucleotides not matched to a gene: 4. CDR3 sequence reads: CASSGGQSYGYTF. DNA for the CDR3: TGTGCCAGCTCAGGGGGACAGTCCTATGGCTACACCTTC. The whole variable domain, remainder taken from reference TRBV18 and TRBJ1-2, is NAGVMQNPRHLVRRRGQEARLRCSPMKGHSHVYWYRQLPEEGLKFMVYLQKENIIDESGMPKERFSAEFPKEGPSILRIQQVVRGDSAAYFCASSGGQSYGYTFGSGTRLTVV.

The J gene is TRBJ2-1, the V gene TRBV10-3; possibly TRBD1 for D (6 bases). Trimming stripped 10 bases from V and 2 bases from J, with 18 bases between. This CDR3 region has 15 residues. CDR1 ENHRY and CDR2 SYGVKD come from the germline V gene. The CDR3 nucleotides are TGTGCCAGCTCACCACCGGCAGGGGCCTACAATGAGCAGTTCTTC. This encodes CASSPPAGAYNEQFF.

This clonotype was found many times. The CDR3 DNA follows: TGTGCCACCAGCAGAGATCTTGGACATTTGAACACTGAAGCTTTCTTT. This encodes CATSRDLGHLNTEAFF. The chain joins TRBV15 to TRBJ1-1; tentative D call: TRBD1 (5 bases). The CDR3 is 16 residues long. Trimming stripped 0 bases from V and 0 bases from J, with 11 bases between. Germline CDR1 is LNHNV and CDR2 is YYDKDF (reference sequence).

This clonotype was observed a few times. The CDR3 bases are TGTGCCAGTACCCTGGGCGGACATAGCAATCAGCCCCAGCATTTT. Its protein is CASTLGGHSNQPQHF. This sequence joins TRBV19 and TRBJ1-5; tentatively, D is TRBD1 (5 bases). Germline V gene lookup returns CDR1 LNHDA and CDR2 SQIVND (reference sequence). The ends were cut back, 7 bases at V and 0 bases at J, with 13 bases in the middle. The CDR3 spans 15 residues.

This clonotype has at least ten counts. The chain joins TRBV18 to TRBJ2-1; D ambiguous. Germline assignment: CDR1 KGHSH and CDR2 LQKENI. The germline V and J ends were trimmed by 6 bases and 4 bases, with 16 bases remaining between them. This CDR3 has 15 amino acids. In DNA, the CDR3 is TGTGCCAGCTCCCCTCTCCATGACGGGTACAATGAGCAGTTCTTC. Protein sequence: CASSPLHDGYNEQFF.

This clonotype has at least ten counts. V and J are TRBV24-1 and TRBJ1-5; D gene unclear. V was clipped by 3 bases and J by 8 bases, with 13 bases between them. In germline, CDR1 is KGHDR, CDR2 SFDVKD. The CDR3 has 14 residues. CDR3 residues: CATSDQSSAEPQHF. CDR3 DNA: TGTGCCACCAGTGATCAATCTTCTGCAGAGCCCCAGCATTTT.

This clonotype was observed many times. CDR3 residues: CASSLMTSGNTGELFF. In DNA form, the CDR3 reads TGTGCCAGCAGCCTGATGACTAGCGGGAACACCGGGGAGCTGTTTTTT. V gene TRBV2 combines with J gene TRBJ2-2, with 9 bases fitting TRBD2. Germline V gives CDR1 SNHLY, CDR2 FYNNEI. Unmatched junction bases numbered 6, after V lost 6 bases and J lost 1 base. This CDR3 is 16 amino acids long.

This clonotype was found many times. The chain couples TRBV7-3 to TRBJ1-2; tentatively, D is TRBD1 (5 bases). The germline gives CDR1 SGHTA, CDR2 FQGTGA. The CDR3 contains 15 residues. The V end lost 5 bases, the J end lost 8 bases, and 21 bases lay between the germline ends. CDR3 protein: CASSPRDGYFLGYTF. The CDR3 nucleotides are TGTGCCAGCAGCCCCCGGGACGGCTACTTTTTGGGCTACACCTTC.

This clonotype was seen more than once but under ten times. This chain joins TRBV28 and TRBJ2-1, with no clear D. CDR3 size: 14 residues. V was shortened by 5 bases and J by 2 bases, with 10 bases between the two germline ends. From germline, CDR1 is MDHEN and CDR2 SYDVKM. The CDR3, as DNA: TGTGCCAGCAGTCCTTACTCAGCCTACAATGAGCAGTTCTTC. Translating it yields CASSPYSAYNEQFF.

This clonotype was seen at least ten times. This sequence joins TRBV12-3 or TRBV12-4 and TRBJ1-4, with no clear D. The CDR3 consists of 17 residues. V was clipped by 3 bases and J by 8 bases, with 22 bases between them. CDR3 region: CASSFQLEVGRIEKLFF. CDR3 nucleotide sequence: TGTGCCAGCAGTTTCCAGTTAGAGGTGGGCCGAATCGAAAAACTGTTTTTT.

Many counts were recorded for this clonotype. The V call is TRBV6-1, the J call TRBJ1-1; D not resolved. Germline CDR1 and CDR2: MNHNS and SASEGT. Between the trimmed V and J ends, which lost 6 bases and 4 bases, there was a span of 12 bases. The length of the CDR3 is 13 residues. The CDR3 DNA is TGTGCCAGCAGCCCCGGTAGGCTCACTGAAGCTTTCTTT. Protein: CASSPGRLTEAFF.

The CDR3 nucleotides read TGTGCCTGGAGTAGGGATTCTGGGGCCAACGTCCTGACTTTC. Its protein product is CAWSRDSGANVLTF. The rearrangement joins TRBV30 to TRBJ2-6; no definite D call. CDR1 and CDR2 from the germline V gene are GTSNPN and SVGIG (reference sequence). The CDR3 sequence is 14 residues long. The V and J ends lost 2 bases and 1 base respectively, with 6 bases between them.

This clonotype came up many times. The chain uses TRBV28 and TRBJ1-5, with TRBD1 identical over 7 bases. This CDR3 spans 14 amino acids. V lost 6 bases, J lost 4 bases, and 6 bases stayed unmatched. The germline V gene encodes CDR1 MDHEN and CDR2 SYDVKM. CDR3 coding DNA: TGTGCCAGCAGACAGACAGGGCGGAATCAGCCCCAGCATTTT. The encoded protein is CASRQTGRNQPQHF.